This T cell receptor beta chain emerged from a study of early T cells in non-severe SARS-CoV-2 infection. This clonotype was found a few times. Germline loops: CDR1 SGHNT, CDR2 YENEEA. Trimming took 5 bases from V and 2 from J, leaving 5 bases between them. The CDR3 consists of 12 residues. Individually, cDNA molecules had unique molecular identifiers attached to them. TCRdb reanalysed the 5' RACE reads using MiXCR and keeps one entry per CDR3 protein. The sample carries 95,000 to 100,000 distinct CDR3 sequences, approximately 11% recorded once. This chain joins TRBV11-3 and TRBJ2-3, with D hard to call. The sequence came from an adult who was a healthcare worker with PCR-confirmed SARS-CoV-2 infection or an uninfected control (not recorded which). The sample was whole blood. CDR3 in DNA: TGTGCCAGCAGCCAATACACAGATACGCAGTATTTT. Protein product: CASSQYTDTQYF. Using reference TRBV11-3 and TRBJ2-3 for the parts outside the CDR3, the full variable domain is EAGVVQSPRYKIIEKKQPVAFWCNPISGHNTLYWYLQNLGQGPELLIRYENEEAVDDSQLPKDRFSAERLKGVDSTLKIQPAELGDSAVYLCASSQYTDTQYFGPGTRLTVL.